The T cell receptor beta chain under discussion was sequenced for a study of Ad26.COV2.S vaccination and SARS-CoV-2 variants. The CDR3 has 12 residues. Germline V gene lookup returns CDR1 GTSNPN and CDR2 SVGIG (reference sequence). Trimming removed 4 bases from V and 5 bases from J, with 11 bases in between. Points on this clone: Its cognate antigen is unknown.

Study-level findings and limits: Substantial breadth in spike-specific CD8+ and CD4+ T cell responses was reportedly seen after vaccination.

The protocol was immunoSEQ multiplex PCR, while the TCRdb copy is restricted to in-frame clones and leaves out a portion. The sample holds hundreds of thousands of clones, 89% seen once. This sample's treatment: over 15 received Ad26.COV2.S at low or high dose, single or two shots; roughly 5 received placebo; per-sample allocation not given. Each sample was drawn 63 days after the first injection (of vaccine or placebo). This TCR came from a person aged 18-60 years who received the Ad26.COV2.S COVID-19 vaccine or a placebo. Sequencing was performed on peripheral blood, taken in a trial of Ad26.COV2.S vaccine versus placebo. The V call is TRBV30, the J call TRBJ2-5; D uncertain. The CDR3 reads CAWNKLVETQYF. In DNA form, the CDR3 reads TGTGCCTGGAATAAGTTAGTGGAGACCCAGTACTTC.